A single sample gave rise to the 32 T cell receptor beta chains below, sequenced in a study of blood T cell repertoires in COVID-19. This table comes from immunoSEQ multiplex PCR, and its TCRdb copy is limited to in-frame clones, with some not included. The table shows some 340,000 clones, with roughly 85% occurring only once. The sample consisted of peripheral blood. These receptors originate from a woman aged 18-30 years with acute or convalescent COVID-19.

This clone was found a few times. CDR3 in amino acids: CASSLGQGVSYEQYF. CDR3 nucleotide sequence: TGTGCCAGCTCACTTGGACAGGGAGTTTCCTACGAGCAGTACTTC. The rearrangement uses TRBV18 and TRBJ2-7, with TRBD1 matching over 8 bases. The CDR3 consists of 15 residues. J lost 1 base, V lost 4 bases, and 6 bases had no gene match. Per the germline V gene, CDR1 is KGHSH and CDR2 is LQKENI.

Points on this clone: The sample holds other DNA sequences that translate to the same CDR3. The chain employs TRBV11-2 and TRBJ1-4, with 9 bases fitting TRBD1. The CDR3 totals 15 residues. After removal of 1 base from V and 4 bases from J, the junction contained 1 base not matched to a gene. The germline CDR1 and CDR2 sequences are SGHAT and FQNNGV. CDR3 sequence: CASSLGDRDNEKLFF. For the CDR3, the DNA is TGTGCCAGCAGCTTAGGGGACAGGGATAATGAAAAACTGTTTTTT.

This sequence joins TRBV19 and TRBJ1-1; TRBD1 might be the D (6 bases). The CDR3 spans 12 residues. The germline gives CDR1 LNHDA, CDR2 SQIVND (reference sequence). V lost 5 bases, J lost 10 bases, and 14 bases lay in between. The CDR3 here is CASSPRQVGAFF. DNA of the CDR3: TGTGCCAGTAGTCCACGACAGGTAGGAGCTTTCTTT.

The CDR3 nucleotides are TGTGCCAGCACGGAGGGGCCGAGCTCCTATAATTCACCCCTCCACTTT. As protein: CASTEGPSSYNSPLHF. The chain employs TRBV27 and TRBJ1-6; D is possibly TRBD1 (5 bases). The V and J ends lost 7 bases and 0 bases respectively, with 13 bases between them. CDR3 length equals 16 residues. In germline, CDR1 is MNHEY, CDR2 SMNVEV (reference sequence).

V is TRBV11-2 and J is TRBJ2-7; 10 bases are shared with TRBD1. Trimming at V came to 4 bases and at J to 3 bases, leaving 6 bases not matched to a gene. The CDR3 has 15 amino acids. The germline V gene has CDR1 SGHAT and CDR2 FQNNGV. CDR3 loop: CASSSTGTGDYEQYF. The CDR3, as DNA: TGTGCCAGCAGCTCAACCGGGACAGGGGACTACGAGCAGTACTTC.

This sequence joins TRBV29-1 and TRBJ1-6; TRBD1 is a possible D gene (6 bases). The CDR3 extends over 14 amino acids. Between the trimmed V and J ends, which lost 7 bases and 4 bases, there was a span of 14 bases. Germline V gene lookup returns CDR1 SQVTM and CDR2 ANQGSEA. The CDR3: CSASDSLYNSPLHF. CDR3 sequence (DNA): TGCAGCGCATCGGACAGCTTGTATAATTCACCCCTCCACTTT.

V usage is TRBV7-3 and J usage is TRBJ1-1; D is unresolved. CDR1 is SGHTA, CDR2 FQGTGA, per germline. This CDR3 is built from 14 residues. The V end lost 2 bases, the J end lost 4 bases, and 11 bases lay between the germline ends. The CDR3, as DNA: TGTGCCAGCAGCTTATCTAGGGAGTCCACTGAAGCTTTCTTT. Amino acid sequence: CASSLSRESTEAFF.

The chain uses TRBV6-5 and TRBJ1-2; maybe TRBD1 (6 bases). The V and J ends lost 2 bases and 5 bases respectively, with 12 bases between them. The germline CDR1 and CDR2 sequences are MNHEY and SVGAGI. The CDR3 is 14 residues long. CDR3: CASSYVGAQYGYTF. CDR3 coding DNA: TGTGCCAGCAGTTACGTGGGGGCGCAGTATGGCTACACCTTC.

The chain's CDR3 is CASSQFRGSGEAFF. CDR3 DNA: TGTGCCAGCAGCCAATTCCGGGGATCCGGTGAAGCTTTCTTT. This rearrangement joins TRBV3-1 (or the pseudogene TRBV3-2) to TRBJ1-1; D is uncertain. Per the germline V gene, CDR1 is LGHDT and CDR2 is YNNKEL (reference sequence). Trimming left V 2 bases short and J 7 bases short, with 14 bases between. The CDR3 length is 14 residues.

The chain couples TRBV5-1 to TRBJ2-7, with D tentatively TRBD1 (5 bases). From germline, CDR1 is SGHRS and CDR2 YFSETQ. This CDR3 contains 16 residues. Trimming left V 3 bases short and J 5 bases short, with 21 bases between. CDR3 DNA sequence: TGCGCCAGCAGCTCCCTGCTATGGGGCGGTGGGAACGAGCAGTACTTC. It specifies CASSSLLWGGGNEQYF.

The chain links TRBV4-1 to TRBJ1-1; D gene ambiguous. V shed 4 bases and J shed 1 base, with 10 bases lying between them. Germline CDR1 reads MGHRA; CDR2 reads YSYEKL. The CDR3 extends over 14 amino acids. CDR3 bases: TGCGCCAGCAGCCTGATACGGGGGAACACTGAAGCTTTCTTT. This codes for CASSLIRGNTEAFF.

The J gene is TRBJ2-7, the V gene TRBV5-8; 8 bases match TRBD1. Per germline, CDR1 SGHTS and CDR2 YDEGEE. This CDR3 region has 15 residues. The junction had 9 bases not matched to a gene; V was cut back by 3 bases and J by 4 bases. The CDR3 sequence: CASSSPRQGKYEQYF. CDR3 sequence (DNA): TGTGCCAGCAGCTCGCCTAGACAGGGGAAGTACGAGCAGTACTTC.

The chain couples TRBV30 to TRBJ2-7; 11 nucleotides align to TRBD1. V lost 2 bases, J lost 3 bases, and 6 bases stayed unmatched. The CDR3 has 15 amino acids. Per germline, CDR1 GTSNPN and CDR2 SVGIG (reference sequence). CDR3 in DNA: TGTGCCTGGAGTTCCGGGACAGGGGGACACTACGAGCAGTACTTC. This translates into CAWSSGTGGHYEQYF.

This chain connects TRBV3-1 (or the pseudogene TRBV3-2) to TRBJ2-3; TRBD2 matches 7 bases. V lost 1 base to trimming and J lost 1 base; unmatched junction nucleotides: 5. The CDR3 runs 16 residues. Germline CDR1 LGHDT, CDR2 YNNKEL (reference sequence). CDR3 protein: CASSQGGGFGTDTQYF. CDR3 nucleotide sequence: TGTGCCAGCAGCCAAGGGGGGGGATTCGGCACAGATACGCAGTATTTT.

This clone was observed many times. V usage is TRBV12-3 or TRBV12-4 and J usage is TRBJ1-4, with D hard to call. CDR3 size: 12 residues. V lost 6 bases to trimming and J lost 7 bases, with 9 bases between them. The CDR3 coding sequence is TGTGCCAGCAGGAGAGGTAGTGAAAAACTGTTTTTT. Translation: CASRRGSEKLFF.

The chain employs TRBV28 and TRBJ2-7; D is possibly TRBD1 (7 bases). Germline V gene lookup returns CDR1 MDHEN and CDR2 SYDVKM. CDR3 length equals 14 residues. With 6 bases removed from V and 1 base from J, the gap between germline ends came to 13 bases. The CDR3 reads CASSWDSGSYEQYF. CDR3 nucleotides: TGTGCCAGCAGCTGGGACAGCGGGTCCTACGAGCAGTACTTC.

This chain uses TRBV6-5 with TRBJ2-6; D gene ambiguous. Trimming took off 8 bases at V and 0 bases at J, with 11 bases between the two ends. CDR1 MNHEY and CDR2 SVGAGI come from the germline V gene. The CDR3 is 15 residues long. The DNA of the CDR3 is TGTGCCAGCGATAAACAGACCTCTGGGGCCAACGTCCTGACTTTC. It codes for CASDKQTSGANVLTF.

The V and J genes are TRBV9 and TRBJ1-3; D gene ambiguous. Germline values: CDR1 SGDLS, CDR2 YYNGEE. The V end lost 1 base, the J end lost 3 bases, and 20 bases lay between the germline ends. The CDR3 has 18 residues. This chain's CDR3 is CASSVSAGSEPNGNTIYF. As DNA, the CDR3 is TGTGCCAGCAGCGTATCGGCAGGCTCCGAGCCAAATGGAAACACCATATATTTT.

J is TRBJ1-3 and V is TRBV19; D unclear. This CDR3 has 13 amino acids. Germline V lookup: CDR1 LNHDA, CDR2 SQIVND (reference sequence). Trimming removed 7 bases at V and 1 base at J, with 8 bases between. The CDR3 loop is CASTEESGNTIYF. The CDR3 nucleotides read TGTGCCAGTACCGAGGAGTCTGGAAACACCATATATTTT.

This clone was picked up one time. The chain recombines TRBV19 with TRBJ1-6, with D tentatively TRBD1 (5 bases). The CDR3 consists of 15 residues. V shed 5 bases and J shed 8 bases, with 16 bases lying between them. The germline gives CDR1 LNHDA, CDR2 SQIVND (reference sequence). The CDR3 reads CASSSLASGDSPLHF. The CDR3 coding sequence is TGTGCCAGTAGTTCTTTGGCATCGGGGGATTCACCCCTCCACTTT.

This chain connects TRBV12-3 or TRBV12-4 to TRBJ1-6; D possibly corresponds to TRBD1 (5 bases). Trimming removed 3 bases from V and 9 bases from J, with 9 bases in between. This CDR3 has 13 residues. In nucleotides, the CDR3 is TGTGCCAGCAGTTTGATAAGGGGTTCACCCCTCCACTTT. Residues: CASSLIRGSPLHF.

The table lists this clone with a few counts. CDR3 sequence reads: CASSDPGHNQETQYF. As DNA, the CDR3 is TGTGCCAGCAGCGATCCGGGACACAACCAAGAGACCCAGTACTTC. The chain uses TRBV7-6 and TRBJ2-5; weak D call: TRBD1 (6 bases). Between the trimmed V and J ends, which lost 5 bases and 0 bases, there was a span of 13 bases. The CDR3 runs 15 residues. The germline V gene encodes CDR1 SGHVS and CDR2 FNYEAQ.

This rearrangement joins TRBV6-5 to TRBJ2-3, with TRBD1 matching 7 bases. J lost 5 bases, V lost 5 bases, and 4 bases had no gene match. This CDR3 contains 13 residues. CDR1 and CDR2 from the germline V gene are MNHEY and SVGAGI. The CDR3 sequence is CASSTRQGDTQYF. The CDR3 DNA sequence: TGTGCCAGCAGTACCCGACAGGGAGATACGCAGTATTTT.

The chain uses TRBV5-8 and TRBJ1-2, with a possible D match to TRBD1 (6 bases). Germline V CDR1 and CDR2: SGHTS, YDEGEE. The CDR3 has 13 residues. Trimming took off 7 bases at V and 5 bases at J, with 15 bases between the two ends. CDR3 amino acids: CASYKYRVYGYTF. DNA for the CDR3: TGTGCCAGCTATAAATACAGGGTTTATGGCTACACCTTC. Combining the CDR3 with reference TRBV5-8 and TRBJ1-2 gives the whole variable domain EAGVTQSPTHLIKTRGQQATLRCSPISGHTSVYWYQQALGLGLQFLLWYDEGEERNRGNFPPRFSGRQFPNYSSELNVNALELEDSALYLCASYKYRVYGYTFGSGTRLTVV.

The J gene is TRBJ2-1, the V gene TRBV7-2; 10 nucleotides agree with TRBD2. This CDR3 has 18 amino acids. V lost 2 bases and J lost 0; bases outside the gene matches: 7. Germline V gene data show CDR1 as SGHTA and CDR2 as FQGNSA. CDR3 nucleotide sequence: TGTGCCAGCAGCTTACTAGCGGGAGCGGGGGGCTCCTACAATGAGCAGTTCTTC. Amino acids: CASSLLAGAGGSYNEQFF.

CDR3 sequence (DNA): TGTGCCCTCGGGGATAACTACTCCTACGAGCAGTACTTC. Protein sequence: CALGDNYSYEQYF. The chain couples TRBV6-5 to TRBJ2-7, with D tentatively TRBD2 (5 bases). CDR1 and CDR2 (germline): MNHEY, SVGAGI. The V gene lost 11 bases and the J gene lost 0 bases, with 14 bases spanning the gap. This CDR3 region has 13 residues.

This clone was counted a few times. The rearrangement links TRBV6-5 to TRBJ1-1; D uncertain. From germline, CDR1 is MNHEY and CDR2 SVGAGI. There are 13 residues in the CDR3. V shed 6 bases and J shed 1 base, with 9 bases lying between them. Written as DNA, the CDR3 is TGTGCCAGCAGGCTACTTTCGAACACTGAAGCTTTCTTT. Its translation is CASRLLSNTEAFF.

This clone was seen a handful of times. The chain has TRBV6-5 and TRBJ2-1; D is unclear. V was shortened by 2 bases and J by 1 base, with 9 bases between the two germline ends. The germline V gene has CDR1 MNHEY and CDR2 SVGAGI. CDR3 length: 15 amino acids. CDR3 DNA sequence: TGTGCCAGCAGTTACGAAGAGTTGTCCTACAATGAGCAGTTCTTC. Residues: CASSYEELSYNEQFF.

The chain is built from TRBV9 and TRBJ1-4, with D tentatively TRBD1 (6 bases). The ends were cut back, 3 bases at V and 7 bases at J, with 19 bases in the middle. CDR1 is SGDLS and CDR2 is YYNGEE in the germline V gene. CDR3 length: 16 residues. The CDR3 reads CASSAIMRGYVEKLFF. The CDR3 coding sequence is TGTGCCAGCAGCGCCATTATGAGGGGGTATGTTGAAAAACTGTTTTTT.

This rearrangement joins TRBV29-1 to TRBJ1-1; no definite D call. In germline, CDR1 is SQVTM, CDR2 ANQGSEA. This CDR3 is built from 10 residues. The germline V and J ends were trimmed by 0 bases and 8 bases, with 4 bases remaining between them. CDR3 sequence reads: CSVEDVEAFF. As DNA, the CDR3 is TGCAGCGTTGAAGACGTAGAAGCTTTCTTT.

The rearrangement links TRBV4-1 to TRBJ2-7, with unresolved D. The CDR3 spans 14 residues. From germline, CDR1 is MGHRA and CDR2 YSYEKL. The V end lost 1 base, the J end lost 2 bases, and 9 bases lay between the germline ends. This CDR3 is CASSQALPPYEQYF. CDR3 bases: TGCGCCAGCAGCCAAGCCCTACCTCCCTACGAGCAGTACTTC.

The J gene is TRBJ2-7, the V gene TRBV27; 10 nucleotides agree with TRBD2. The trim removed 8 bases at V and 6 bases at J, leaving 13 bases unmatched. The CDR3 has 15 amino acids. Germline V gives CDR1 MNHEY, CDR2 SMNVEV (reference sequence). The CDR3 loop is CASGAGSGRASEQYF. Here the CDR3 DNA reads TGTGCCAGCGGTGCGGGGAGCGGGAGGGCTTCCGAGCAGTACTTC.